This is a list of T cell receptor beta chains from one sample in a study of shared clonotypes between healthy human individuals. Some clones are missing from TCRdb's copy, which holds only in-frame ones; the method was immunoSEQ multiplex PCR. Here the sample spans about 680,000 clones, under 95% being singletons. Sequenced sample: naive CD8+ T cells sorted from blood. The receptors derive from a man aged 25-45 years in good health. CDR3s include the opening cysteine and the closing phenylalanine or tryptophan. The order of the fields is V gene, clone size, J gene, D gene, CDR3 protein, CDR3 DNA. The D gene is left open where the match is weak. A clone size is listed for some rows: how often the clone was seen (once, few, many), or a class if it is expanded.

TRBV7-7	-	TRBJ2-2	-	CASSDPTGSGELFF	TGTGCCAGCAGCGACCCCACAGGGAGCGGGGAGCTGTTTTTT
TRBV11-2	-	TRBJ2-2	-	CASSNRHSTGNTGELFF	TGTGCCAGCAGCAATCGCCATTCGACAGGGAACACCGGGGAGCTGTTTTTT
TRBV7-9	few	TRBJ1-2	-	CASSLDVDGYTF	TGTGCCAGCAGCTTAGATGTCGATGGCTACACCTTC
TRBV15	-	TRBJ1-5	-	CATSIRGAGSNQPQHF	TGTGCCACCAGCATCCGGGGGGCAGGTAGCAATCAGCCCCAGCATTTT
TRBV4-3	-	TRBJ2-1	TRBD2	CASSHGTGTSGKEQFF	TGCGCCAGCAGCCATGGAACCGGGACTAGCGGAAAAGAGCAGTTCTTC
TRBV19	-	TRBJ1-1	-	CASSMSFEGTEAFF	TGTGCCAGTAGTATGAGCTTTGAAGGGACTGAAGCTTTCTTT
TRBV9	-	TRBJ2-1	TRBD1	CASSVLQGAGNEQFF	TGTGCCAGCAGCGTATTACAGGGGGCAGGTAATGAGCAGTTCTTC
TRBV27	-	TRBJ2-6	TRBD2	CASSLLAGTSGANVLTF	TGTGCCAGCAGTTTACTAGCGGGGACGTCTGGGGCCAACGTCCTGACTTTC
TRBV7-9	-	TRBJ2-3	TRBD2	CASSTRTSGITDTQYF	TGTGCCAGCAGCACCAGGACTAGCGGGATCACAGATACGCAGTATTTT
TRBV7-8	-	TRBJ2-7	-	CASSLELNYEQYF	TGTGCCAGCAGCTTGGAACTTAACTACGAGCAGTACTTC
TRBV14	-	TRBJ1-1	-	CASSQEGPTEAFF	TGTGCCAGCAGCCAAGAAGGGCCGACTGAAGCTTTCTTT
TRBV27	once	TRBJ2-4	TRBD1	CASSWGQGDGIQYF	TGTGCCAGCAGTTGGGGACAGGGGGACGGCATTCAGTACTTC
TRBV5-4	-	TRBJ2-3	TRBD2	CASSLGGEHADTQYF	TGTGCCAGCAGCCTGGGGGGGGAGCACGCAGATACGCAGTATTTT
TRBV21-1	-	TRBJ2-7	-	CASSKGNWRRYEQYF	TGTGCCAGCAGCAAAGGTAACTGGCGGAGGTACGAGCAGTACTTC
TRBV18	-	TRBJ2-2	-	CASSLSGSDTGELFF	TGTGCCAGCTCACTTAGCGGTTCGGACACCGGGGAGCTGTTTTTT
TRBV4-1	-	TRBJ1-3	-	CASSPMGLSGNTIYF	TGCGCCAGCAGCCCGATGGGGCTCTCTGGAAACACCATATATTTT
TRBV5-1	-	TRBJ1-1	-	CASSLLGDTEAFF	TGCGCCAGCAGCTTGCTCGGGGACACTGAAGCTTTCTTT
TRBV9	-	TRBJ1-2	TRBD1	CASSVDPDRGDYGYTF	TGTGCCAGCAGCGTAGACCCCGACAGGGGTGACTATGGCTACACCTTC
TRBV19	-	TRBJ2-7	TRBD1	CASSIQGAPYEQYF	TGTGCCAGTAGTATACAGGGGGCCCCCTACGAGCAGTACTTC
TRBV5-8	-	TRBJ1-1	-	CASSLFPSLNTEAFF	TGTGCCAGCAGCTTGTTCCCAAGCCTGAACACTGAAGCTTTCTTT
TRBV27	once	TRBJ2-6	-	CASSSSGSGANVLTF	TGTGCCAGCAGTTCCTCAGGGTCTGGGGCCAACGTCCTGACTTTC
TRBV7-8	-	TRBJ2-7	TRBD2	CASSLDSLAGTYEQYF	TGTGCCAGCAGCTTAGATTCCCTAGCGGGGACCTACGAGCAGTACTTC
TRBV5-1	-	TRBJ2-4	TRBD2	CASSPPGGTKNIQYF	TGCGCCAGCAGTCCCCCGGGGGGGACTAAAAACATTCAGTACTTC
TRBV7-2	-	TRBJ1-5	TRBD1	CASSKDRGSNQPQHF	TGTGCCAGCAGCAAGGACAGGGGTAGCAATCAGCCCCAGCATTTT
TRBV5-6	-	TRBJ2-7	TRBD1	CASSWGTGSYEQYF	TGTGCCAGCAGCTGGGGGACAGGGTCCTACGAGCAGTACTTC
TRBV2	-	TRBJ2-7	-	CASSGRTGYEQYF	TGTGCCAGCAGCGGCCGGACGGGCTACGAGCAGTACTTC
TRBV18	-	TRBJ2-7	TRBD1	CASSPYPGGGYEQYF	TGTGCCAGCTCACCATATCCAGGGGGCGGTTACGAGCAGTACTTC
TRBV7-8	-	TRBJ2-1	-	CASSLDTYNEQFF	TGTGCCAGCAGCTTAGACACATACAATGAGCAGTTCTTC
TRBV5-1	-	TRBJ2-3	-	CASGFSTGTDTQYF	TGCGCCAGCGGGTTTTCGACGGGGACAGATACGCAGTATTTT
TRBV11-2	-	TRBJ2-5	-	CASSIPGVETQYF	TGTGCCAGCAGCATTCCAGGGGTTGAGACCCAGTACTTC
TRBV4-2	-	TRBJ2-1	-	CASSQLEGTNNEQFF	TGTGCCAGCAGCCAATTAGAAGGGACCAACAATGAGCAGTTCTTC
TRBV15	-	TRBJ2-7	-	CATPPLGTGPFCEQYF	TGTGCCACCCCCCCCCTAGGTACAGGCCCTTTTTGCGAGCAGTACTTC
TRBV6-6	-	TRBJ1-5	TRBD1	CASSYWDRGVHQPQHF	TGTGCCAGCAGTTATTGGGACAGGGGTGTGCATCAGCCCCAGCATTTT
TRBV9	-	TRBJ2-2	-	CASSAGTLNTGELFF	TGTGCCAGCAGCGCCGGGACACTGAACACCGGGGAGCTGTTTTTT
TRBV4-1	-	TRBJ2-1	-	CASRGSSYNEQFF	TGCGCCAGCAGGGGGAGCTCCTACAATGAGCAGTTCTTC
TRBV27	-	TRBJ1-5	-	CASSLEGRNQPQHF	TGTGCCAGCAGTTTGGAAGGGCGCAATCAGCCCCAGCATTTT
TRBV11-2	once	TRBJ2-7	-	CASSPHTRTVEQYF	TGTGCCAGCAGCCCGCATACAAGGACAGTCGAGCAGTACTTC
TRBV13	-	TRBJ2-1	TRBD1	CASSLDGRGHEQFF	TGTGCCAGCAGCTTAGACGGAAGGGGGCATGAGCAGTTCTTC
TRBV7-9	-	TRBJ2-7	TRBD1	CASSPGQDLPYEQYF	TGTGCCAGCAGCCCTGGACAGGACCTACCCTACGAGCAGTACTTC
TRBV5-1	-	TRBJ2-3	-	CASSLVLIPLGGSTDTQYF	TGCGCCAGCAGCTTGGTTCTTATACCCCTGGGGGGAAGCACAGATACGCAGTATTTT
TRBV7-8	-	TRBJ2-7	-	CASSLSAGILYEQYF	TGTGCCAGCAGCTTATCGGCCGGAATCCTATACGAGCAGTACTTC
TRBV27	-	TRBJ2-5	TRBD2	CASSTFMSGRKETQYF	TGTGCCAGCAGTACTTTCATGAGCGGGAGGAAGGAGACCCAGTACTTC
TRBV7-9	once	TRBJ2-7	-	CASSFSGSNEQYF	TGTGCCAGCAGCTTTTCCGGGAGTAATGAGCAGTACTTC
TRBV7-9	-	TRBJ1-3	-	CASSLDSGTQGERNTIYF	TGTGCCAGCAGCTTAGACTCGGGGACCCAGGGCGAACGAAACACCATATATTTT
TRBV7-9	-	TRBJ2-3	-	CASSRGDSGRGQDTQYF	TGTGCCAGCAGCCGAGGGGATTCGGGGCGGGGGCAGGATACGCAGTATTTT
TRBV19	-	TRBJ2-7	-	CASSPAPSYEQYF	TGTGCCAGTAGTCCAGCCCCGAGCTACGAGCAGTACTTC
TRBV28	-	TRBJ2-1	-	CASSRHGAHSYNEQFF	TGTGCCAGCAGCCGACATGGTGCGCATTCCTACAATGAGCAGTTCTTC
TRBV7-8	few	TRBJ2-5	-	CASSLRAETQYF	TGTGCCAGCAGCTTACGGGCGGAGACCCAGTACTTC
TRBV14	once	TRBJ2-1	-	CASNTLEAVEQFF	TGTGCCAGCAACACACTCGAAGCGGTGGAGCAGTTCTTC
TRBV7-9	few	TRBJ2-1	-	CASLTTYYNEQFF	TGTGCCAGCTTGACTACCTACTACAATGAGCAGTTCTTC
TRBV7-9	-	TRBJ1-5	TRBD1	CASSSGQANQPQHF	TGTGCCAGCAGCTCAGGACAGGCCAATCAGCCCCAGCATTTT
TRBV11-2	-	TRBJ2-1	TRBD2	CASSSQTSGKAYEQFF	TGTGCCAGCAGCTCACAGACTAGCGGGAAAGCTTATGAGCAGTTCTTC
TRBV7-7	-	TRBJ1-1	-	CASSPDTLNTEAFF	TGTGCTAGCAGCCCCGACACTTTGAACACTGAAGCTTTCTTT
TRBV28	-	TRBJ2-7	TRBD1	CASSLDRGLIEYF	TGTGCCAGCAGTTTGGACAGGGGGCTTATCGAGTACTTC
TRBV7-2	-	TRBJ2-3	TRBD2	CASSAPPQGLAEDTQYF	TGTGCCAGCAGCGCTCCCCCCCAGGGACTAGCAGAAGATACGCAGTATTTT
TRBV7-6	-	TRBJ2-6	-	CASSLLGANVLTF	TGTGCCAGCAGCTTATTAGGGGCCAACGTCCTGACTTTC
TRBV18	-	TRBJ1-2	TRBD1	CASSRGQDSTTNYGYTF	TGTGCCAGCTCACGGGGACAGGACTCGACAACTAACTATGGCTACACCTTC
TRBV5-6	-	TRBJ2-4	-	CASSSGTIAGKNIQYF	TGTGCCAGCAGCTCCGGGACAATCGCGGGCAAAAACATTCAGTACTTC
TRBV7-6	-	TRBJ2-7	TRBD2	CASSVRLAGAALYEQYF	TGTGCCAGCAGCGTAAGGCTAGCGGGAGCGGCCTTATACGAGCAGTACTTC
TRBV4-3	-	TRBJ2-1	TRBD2	CASSQDRTSGSYNEQFF	TGCGCCAGCAGCCAAGATCGGACTAGCGGGAGTTACAATGAGCAGTTCTTC